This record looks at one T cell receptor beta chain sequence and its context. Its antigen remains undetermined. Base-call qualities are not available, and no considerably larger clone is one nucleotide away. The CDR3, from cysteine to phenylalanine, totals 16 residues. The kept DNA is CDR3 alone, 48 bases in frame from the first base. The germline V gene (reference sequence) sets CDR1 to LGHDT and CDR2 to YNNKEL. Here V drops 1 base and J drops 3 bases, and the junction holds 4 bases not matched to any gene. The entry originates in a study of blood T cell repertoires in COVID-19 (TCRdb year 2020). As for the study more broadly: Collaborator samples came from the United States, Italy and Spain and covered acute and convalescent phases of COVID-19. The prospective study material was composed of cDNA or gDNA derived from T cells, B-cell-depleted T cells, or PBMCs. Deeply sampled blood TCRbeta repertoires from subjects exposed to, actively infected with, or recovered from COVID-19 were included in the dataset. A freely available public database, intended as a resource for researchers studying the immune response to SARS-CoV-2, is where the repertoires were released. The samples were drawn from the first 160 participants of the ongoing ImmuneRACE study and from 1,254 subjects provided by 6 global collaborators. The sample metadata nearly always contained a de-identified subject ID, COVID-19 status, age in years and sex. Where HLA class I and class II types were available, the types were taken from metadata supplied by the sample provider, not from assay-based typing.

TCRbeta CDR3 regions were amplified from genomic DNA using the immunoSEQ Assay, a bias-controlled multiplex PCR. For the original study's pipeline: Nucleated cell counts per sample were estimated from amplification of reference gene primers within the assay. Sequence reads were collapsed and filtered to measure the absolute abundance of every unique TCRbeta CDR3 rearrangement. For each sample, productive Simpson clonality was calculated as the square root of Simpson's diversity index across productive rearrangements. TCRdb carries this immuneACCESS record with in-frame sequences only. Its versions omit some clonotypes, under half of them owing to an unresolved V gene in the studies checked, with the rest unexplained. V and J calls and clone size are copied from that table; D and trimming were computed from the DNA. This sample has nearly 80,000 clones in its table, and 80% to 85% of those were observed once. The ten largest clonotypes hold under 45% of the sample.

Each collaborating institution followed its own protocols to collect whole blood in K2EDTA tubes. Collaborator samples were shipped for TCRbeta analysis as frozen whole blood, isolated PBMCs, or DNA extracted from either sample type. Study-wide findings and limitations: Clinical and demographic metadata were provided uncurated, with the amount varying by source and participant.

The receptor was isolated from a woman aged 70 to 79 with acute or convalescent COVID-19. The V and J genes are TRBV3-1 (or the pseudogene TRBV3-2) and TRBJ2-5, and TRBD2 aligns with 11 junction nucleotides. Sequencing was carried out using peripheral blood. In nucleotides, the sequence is TGTGCCAGCAGCCAAGCCGGGACTAGCGGCGAAGAGACCCAGTACTTC. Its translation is CASSQAGTSGEETQYF.